Sequencing of this T cell receptor (beta chain) was carried out in a study of beta chain features in type 1 diabetes. Expressed TCRB transcripts were sequenced, since all the RNA that had been isolated was reverse transcribed. TCRdb's table, derived via immunoSEQ multiplex PCR, lists solely in-frame clones and lacks some. The sample holds 300,000 to 400,000 clones, 8.5% to 10% seen once. CDR1 SGHTA and CDR2 FQGNSA come from the germline V gene. This CDR3 spans 14 amino acids. V was cut by 1 base and J by 7 bases, with 10 bases left in between. Study results and caveats: Shortening of TCRB CDR3s, moderate but significant, appeared in all four CD4+ subsets of Type 1 diabetes patients. In comparison with healthy donors, patients had naive, central memory and Treg TCRB repertoires that appeared more similar.

This clone was detected many times. Its antigen is unidentified. The sequencing input was central memory CD4+ T cells from blood. The chain carries TRBV7-2 and TRBJ1-4; D is possibly TRBD1 (5 bases). This receptor was identified in a man younger than 40 with type 1 diabetes. As DNA, the CDR3 is TGTGCCAGCAGCTTAGTGTCGGGGGGTGAAAAACTGTTTTTT. Translating gives CASSLVSGGEKLFF.